This T cell receptor beta chain was recorded in a study of technical replicates of blood from a handful of donors. This clone was recorded once. Sequencing used immunoSEQ multiplex PCR; TCRdb keeps in-frame clones, though not all of them. This sample has tens of thousands of clones, with 95% found just once. This CDR3 is built from 15 residues. The germline V gene has CDR1 SNHLY and CDR2 FYNNEI. V lost 6 bases and J 2 bases, leaving 14 bases between the germline ends. This clonotype originated in a human donor in good health. The material sequenced was T cells isolated from PBMCs. This rearrangement joins TRBV2 to TRBJ1-5; tentative D call: TRBD1 (6 bases). CDR3 bases: TGTGCCAGCAGAAAAGAGGGGGGGGGCAATCAGCCCCAGCATTTT. Protein: CASRKEGGGNQPQHF.